This is a list of T cell receptor beta chains from one sample in a study of T cell responses to AZD1222 COVID-19 vaccine. The assay was immunoSEQ multiplex PCR, and TCRdb's table has in-frame clones only and misses some. In the table there are more than 60,000 clones, 83% of which are singletons. The material sequenced was peripheral blood, taken 28 days after the second AZD1222 dose. The receptors derive from an adult who received the AZD1222 COVID-19 vaccine. Each CDR3 is given with its conserved first and last residue. D genes are given only for firm matches. Expanded clones are given a class, and other clones once, few, many or no size at all.

D gene: NA; CDR3 length: 11; V gene: TRBV7-9; J gene: TRBJ1-1; clone size: many; CDR3 DNA: TGTGCCAGCAGCCGAGAGCAGACGGCTTTCTTT; CDR3 protein: CASSREQTAFF
D gene: TRBD1; CDR3 length: 15; V gene: TRBV7-2; J gene: TRBJ1-2; clone size: NA; CDR3 DNA: TGTGCCAGCAGCTTAGGGGGGCAGGGGGACTATGGCTACACCTTC; CDR3 protein: CASSLGGQGDYGYTF
D gene: NA; CDR3 length: 14; V gene: TRBV11-3; J gene: TRBJ1-1; clone size: NA; CDR3 DNA: TGTGCCAGCAGCTGCCCGTGGGGCGTAACTGAAGCTTTCTTT; CDR3 protein: CASSCPWGVTEAFF
D gene: NA; CDR3 length: 12; V gene: TRBV6-5; J gene: TRBJ2-7; clone size: NA; CDR3 DNA: TGTGCCAGTGACCGGAGGTACTACGAGCAGTACTTC; CDR3 protein: CASDRRYYEQYF
D gene: NA; CDR3 length: 13; V gene: TRBV27; J gene: TRBJ1-1; clone size: NA; CDR3 DNA: TGTGCCAGCAGTTTTTCAGGAGGGATTGAAGCTTTCTTT; CDR3 protein: CASSFSGGIEAFF
D gene: NA; CDR3 length: 15; V gene: TRBV11-3; J gene: TRBJ2-2; clone size: NA; CDR3 DNA: TGTGCCAGCAGCCCTACCGGAACGAACACCGGGGAGCTGTTTTTT; CDR3 protein: CASSPTGTNTGELFF
D gene: TRBD2; CDR3 length: 13; V gene: TRBV19; J gene: TRBJ2-7; clone size: NA; CDR3 DNA: TGTGCCAGTAGTGGGGCGGGAGTAGGTGAGCAGTACTTC; CDR3 protein: CASSGAGVGEQYF
D gene: TRBD1; CDR3 length: 14; V gene: TRBV30; J gene: TRBJ1-6; clone size: NA; CDR3 DNA: TGTGCCTGGAGTTCCGGGACAGGGGGTGCACCCCTCCACTTT; CDR3 protein: CAWSSGTGGAPLHF
D gene: NA; CDR3 length: 14; V gene: TRBV10-3; J gene: TRBJ1-4; clone size: NA; CDR3 DNA: TGTGCCATCAGTGAGTCTTCAGGGATGGAAAAACTGTTTTTT; CDR3 protein: CAISESSGMEKLFF
D gene: NA; CDR3 length: 13; V gene: TRBV12-3/TRBV12-4; J gene: TRBJ2-1; clone size: NA; CDR3 DNA: TGTGCCAGCAGCCCAGACTTTCCCAAGGAGCAGTTCTTC; CDR3 protein: CASSPDFPKEQFF
D gene: NA; CDR3 length: 13; V gene: TRBV18; J gene: TRBJ2-7; clone size: NA; CDR3 DNA: TGTGCCAGCTCACCGGAGAGGGCGGGGGAGCAGTACTTC; CDR3 protein: CASSPERAGEQYF
D gene: TRBD1; CDR3 length: 18; V gene: TRBV9; J gene: TRBJ2-5; clone size: NA; CDR3 DNA: TGTGCCAGCAGCGTAGGCAATTCGGGTCAGGGGGTGGAAGAGACCCAGTACTTC; CDR3 protein: CASSVGNSGQGVEETQYF
D gene: NA; CDR3 length: 15; V gene: TRBV6-6; J gene: TRBJ2-1; clone size: NA; CDR3 DNA: TGTGCCAGCAGTTACTCGACCATGCGTTCTCGTGAGCAGTTCTTC; CDR3 protein: CASSYSTMRSREQFF
D gene: NA; CDR3 length: 14; V gene: TRBV30; J gene: TRBJ1-1; clone size: NA; CDR3 DNA: TGTGCCTGGAGTCAGGCCACTCGTGGCACTGAAGCTTTCTTT; CDR3 protein: CAWSQATRGTEAFF
D gene: NA; CDR3 length: 17; V gene: TRBV7-2; J gene: TRBJ1-5; clone size: NA; CDR3 DNA: TGTGCCAGCAGCATAGGGGACGGGCTATATAGCAATCAGCCCCAGCATTTT; CDR3 protein: CASSIGDGLYSNQPQHF
D gene: NA; CDR3 length: 14; V gene: TRBV18; J gene: TRBJ2-1; clone size: NA; CDR3 DNA: TGTGCCAGCTCACCAGGGAACTGGGATAATGAGCAGTTCTTC; CDR3 protein: CASSPGNWDNEQFF
D gene: NA; CDR3 length: 17; V gene: TRBV5-1; J gene: TRBJ1-2; clone size: NA; CDR3 DNA: TGCGCCAGCAGCTCAATCCCACAGAAAAGGTTGGACTATGGCTACACCTTC; CDR3 protein: CASSSIPQKRLDYGYTF
D gene: NA; CDR3 length: 13; V gene: TRBV9; J gene: TRBJ2-6; clone size: NA; CDR3 DNA: TGTGCCAGCCTTAGCTCTGGGGCCAACGTCCTGACTTTC; CDR3 protein: CASLSSGANVLTF
D gene: TRBD1; CDR3 length: 14; V gene: TRBV5-4; J gene: TRBJ1-1; clone size: once; CDR3 DNA: TGTGCCAGCAGACTGCAGGGGGCGAACACTGAAGCTTTCTTT; CDR3 protein: CASRLQGANTEAFF
D gene: NA; CDR3 length: 17; V gene: TRBV4-3; J gene: TRBJ2-2; clone size: once; CDR3 DNA: TGCGCCAGCAGCCAAGATCTTCCAGCATCGAACACCGGGGAGCTGTTTTTT; CDR3 protein: CASSQDLPASNTGELFF
D gene: NA; CDR3 length: 11; V gene: TRBV20-1; J gene: TRBJ2-1; clone size: few; CDR3 DNA: TGCAGTGCTAGGGGTAGCAATGAGCAGTTCTTC; CDR3 protein: CSARGSNEQFF
D gene: NA; CDR3 length: 16; V gene: TRBV5-1; J gene: TRBJ1-4; clone size: NA; CDR3 DNA: TGCGCCAGCAGCTTGGTGTCAGGGGCAACTAATGAAAAACTGTTTTTT; CDR3 protein: CASSLVSGATNEKLFF
D gene: TRBD1; CDR3 length: 14; V gene: TRBV7-3; J gene: TRBJ1-1; clone size: NA; CDR3 DNA: TGTGCCAGCAGCTCGGGACAGGGGTATACTGAAGCTTTCTTT; CDR3 protein: CASSSGQGYTEAFF
D gene: NA; CDR3 length: 14; V gene: TRBV2; J gene: TRBJ1-5; clone size: NA; CDR3 DNA: TGTGCCAGCAGTGATAGGGGGGTTGGCCAGCCCCAGCATTTT; CDR3 protein: CASSDRGVGQPQHF
D gene: NA; CDR3 length: 12; V gene: TRBV30; J gene: TRBJ2-7; clone size: NA; CDR3 DNA: TGTGCCTGGACGGCAGGGTCCTACGAGCAGTACTTC; CDR3 protein: CAWTAGSYEQYF
D gene: NA; CDR3 length: 14; V gene: TRBV7-2; J gene: TRBJ2-5; clone size: NA; CDR3 DNA: TGTGCCAGCAGCTACCAGGGGATCCAAGAGACCCAGTACTTC; CDR3 protein: CASSYQGIQETQYF
D gene: NA; CDR3 length: 13; V gene: TRBV28; J gene: TRBJ1-1; clone size: NA; CDR3 DNA: TGTGCCAGCAGGCAAACAGGGTACACTGAAGCTTTCTTT; CDR3 protein: CASRQTGYTEAFF
D gene: NA; CDR3 length: 15; V gene: TRBV20-1; J gene: TRBJ1-4; clone size: NA; CDR3 DNA: TGCAGTGCTAGTTATCGGTCAGGGACTAATGAAAAACTGTTTTTT; CDR3 protein: CSASYRSGTNEKLFF
D gene: NA; CDR3 length: 15; V gene: TRBV11-2; J gene: TRBJ1-2; clone size: NA; CDR3 DNA: TGTGCCAGCAGCTTCGCGGTCGGGGGTGGTTATGGCTACACCTTC; CDR3 protein: CASSFAVGGGYGYTF
D gene: NA; CDR3 length: 14; V gene: TRBV5-1; J gene: TRBJ2-7; clone size: NA; CDR3 DNA: TGCGCCAGCAGCGCCCCCGGGACATTTTACGAGCAGTACTTC; CDR3 protein: CASSAPGTFYEQYF
D gene: NA; CDR3 length: 15; V gene: TRBV5-5; J gene: TRBJ2-5; clone size: once; CDR3 DNA: TGTGCCAGCAGCTTCCCCCGGAACCCTCTGGAGACCCAGTACTTC; CDR3 protein: CASSFPRNPLETQYF
D gene: NA; CDR3 length: 17; V gene: TRBV28; J gene: TRBJ1-5; clone size: NA; CDR3 DNA: TGTGCCAGCAGTTCCCCTCTTGGGGGAGGTAGCAATCAGCCCCAGCATTTT; CDR3 protein: CASSSPLGGGSNQPQHF
D gene: NA; CDR3 length: 18; V gene: TRBV7-4; J gene: TRBJ1-3; clone size: NA; CDR3 DNA: TGTGCCAGCAGCTTAGCGAATGACAGGTCCACTTCTGGAAACACCATATATTTT; CDR3 protein: CASSLANDRSTSGNTIYF
D gene: NA; CDR3 length: 16; V gene: TRBV18; J gene: TRBJ1-2; clone size: NA; CDR3 DNA: TGTGCCAGCTCCCCGGACACTCTGGGAGGAGGCTATGGCTACACCTTC; CDR3 protein: CASSPDTLGGGYGYTF
D gene: NA; CDR3 length: 13; V gene: TRBV19; J gene: TRBJ2-3; clone size: once; CDR3 DNA: TGTGCCAGTAGTGCTGGACAGACAGATACGCAGTATTTT; CDR3 protein: CASSAGQTDTQYF
D gene: NA; CDR3 length: 15; V gene: TRBV7-2; J gene: TRBJ1-1; clone size: NA; CDR3 DNA: TGTGCCAGCAGCCTCCGACAGGTCGGTAACACTGAAGCTTTCTTT; CDR3 protein: CASSLRQVGNTEAFF
D gene: NA; CDR3 length: 15; V gene: TRBV28; J gene: TRBJ2-1; clone size: NA; CDR3 DNA: TGTGCCAGCAGTAAAAGGGGGGCGCGGTACAATGAGCAGTTCTTC; CDR3 protein: CASSKRGARYNEQFF
D gene: TRBD1; CDR3 length: 13; V gene: TRBV19; J gene: TRBJ1-2; clone size: NA; CDR3 DNA: TGTGCCAGTAGCCGGGACAGGGGGCGAGGCTACACCTTC; CDR3 protein: CASSRDRGRGYTF
D gene: TRBD1; CDR3 length: 16; V gene: TRBV6-4; J gene: TRBJ2-1; clone size: NA; CDR3 DNA: TGTGCCAGCAGTGTTATAGGGACAGGGGTATACAATGAGCAGTTCTTC; CDR3 protein: CASSVIGTGVYNEQFF
D gene: NA; CDR3 length: 13; V gene: TRBV25-1; J gene: TRBJ1-1; clone size: NA; CDR3 DNA: TGTGCCAGCAGTGAATCAGGGTTGACTGAAGCTTTCTTT; CDR3 protein: CASSESGLTEAFF
D gene: TRBD1; CDR3 length: 14; V gene: TRBV5-1; J gene: TRBJ2-3; clone size: NA; CDR3 DNA: TGCGCCAGCAGTTCGACAGGGGGAGTAGATACGCAGTATTTT; CDR3 protein: CASSSTGGVDTQYF
D gene: TRBD2; CDR3 length: 15; V gene: TRBV25-1; J gene: TRBJ2-2; clone size: once; CDR3 DNA: TGTGCCAGCAGTCATAGCGGGAGCCAACCCGGGGAGCTGTTTTTT; CDR3 protein: CASSHSGSQPGELFF
D gene: NA; CDR3 length: 14; V gene: TRBV7-8; J gene: TRBJ1-5; clone size: few; CDR3 DNA: TGTGCCAGCAGCCCCGTCTGGGGGAATCAGCCCCAGCATTTT; CDR3 protein: CASSPVWGNQPQHF
D gene: NA; CDR3 length: 13; V gene: TRBV30; J gene: TRBJ1-4; clone size: NA; CDR3 DNA: TGTGCCTGGAGTGGACAGTTAAATGAAAAACTGTTTTTT; CDR3 protein: CAWSGQLNEKLFF
D gene: TRBD2; CDR3 length: 14; V gene: TRBV9; J gene: TRBJ2-5; clone size: NA; CDR3 DNA: TGTGCCAGCAGTCAAACTAGCGGGGGAGAGACCCAGTACTTC; CDR3 protein: CASSQTSGGETQYF